Below, 26 T cell receptor beta chains from the same sample are listed, as sequenced in a study of CD8+ T cells in alopecia areata. Stated treatment: oral pan-JAK inhibitor, 5-10 mg twice daily. Reverse transcribed after extraction, RNA yielded cDNA as the sequencing template. Repertoires were generated with immunoSEQ multiplex PCR, while TCRdb's copy carries only in-frame clones and drops some. The repertoire holds about 160,000 clones, roughly 60% seen once, with over 12% in the top ten. Material: CD4+ T cells sorted from blood, obtained at week 24, from a patient treated with tofacitinib. Receptors originate from a human donor with alopecia areata.

This CDR3 is CASSQAPGTSGGASYNEQFF. DNA for the CDR3: TGCGCCAGCAGCCAAGCACCTGGGACTAGCGGGGGGGCTTCCTACAATGAGCAGTTCTTC. This chain joins TRBV4-1 and TRBJ2-1; TRBD2 agrees at 16 bases. V lost 1 base to trimming and J lost 1 base; unmatched junction nucleotides: 7. The CDR3 runs 20 residues. The germline CDR1 and CDR2 sequences are MGHRA and YSYEKL.

The rearrangement joins TRBV6-5 to TRBJ2-2, with TRBD1 as a possible D gene (7 bases). The CDR3 is 16 amino acids. V lost 2 bases, J lost 6 bases, and 16 bases lay in between. CDR1 MNHEY and CDR2 SVGAGI come from the germline V gene. In nucleotides, the CDR3 is TGTGCCAGCAGTTACCGACTGACAGGGACTGCCGGGGAGCTGTTTTTT. Its protein is CASSYRLTGTAGELFF.

The chain combines TRBV9 with TRBJ1-1; D unresolved. Germline loops: CDR1 SGDLS, CDR2 YYNGEE. The CDR3 consists of 14 residues. Trimming cost V 4 bases and J 1 base, with 11 bases left between them. CDR3 sequence (DNA): TGTGCCAGCAGCCCGATGACTGGGAACACTGAAGCTTTCTTT. It yields the protein CASSPMTGNTEAFF. The whole variable domain, filled in from reference TRBV9 and TRBJ1-1, reads DSGVTQTPKHLITATGQRVTLRCSPRSGDLSVYWYQQSLDQGLQFLIQYYNGEERAKGNILERFSAQQFPDLHSELNLSSLELGDSALYFCASSPMTGNTEAFFGQGTRLTVV.

This chain connects TRBV6-5 to TRBJ2-1; weak D call: TRBD2 (6 bases). Germline lookup yields CDR1 MNHEY and CDR2 SVGAGI. The CDR3 loop spans 15 amino acids. The ends were cut back, 0 bases at V and 3 bases at J, with 9 bases in the middle. This chain's CDR3 is CASSYSPGLYNEQFF. For the CDR3, the DNA is TGTGCCAGCAGTTACTCCCCGGGACTCTACAATGAGCAGTTCTTC.

The chain links TRBV29-1 to TRBJ2-4; D assignment may be TRBD1 or TRBD2 (5 bases each). The V and J ends lost 4 bases and 5 bases respectively, with 18 bases between them. The germline gives CDR1 SQVTM, CDR2 ANQGSEA. This CDR3 comprises 15 residues. CDR3 DNA sequence: TGCAGCGTTGGGACTGGATTTGGGACGCAAAACATTCAGTACTTC. Its translation: CSVGTGFGTQNIQYF.

This clone was recorded a few times. V usage is TRBV7-2 and J usage is TRBJ2-4; D not resolved. The germline V gene has CDR1 SGHTA and CDR2 FQGNSA. V gave up 1 base and J gave up 0 bases, with 10 bases separating them. This CDR3 contains 16 residues. This chain's CDR3 is CASSLGVYLAKNIQYF. CDR3 nucleotides: TGTGCCAGCAGCTTAGGAGTCTATCTAGCCAAAAACATTCAGTACTTC.

This chain connects TRBV30 to TRBJ1-1; D is ambiguous. CDR3 length: 10 amino acids. Germline lookup yields CDR1 GTSNPN and CDR2 SVGIG (reference sequence). V shed 4 bases and J shed 3 bases, with 3 bases lying between them. The CDR3 region is CAWIYTEAFF. Here the CDR3 DNA reads TGTGCCTGGATATACACTGAAGCTTTCTTT.

The chain employs TRBV11-2 and TRBJ2-1, with 7 bases matching TRBD2. CDR1 SGHAT and CDR2 FQNNGV come from the germline V gene. This CDR3 region has 11 residues. Germline trimming cut 1 base from V and 15 bases from J; bases unmatched to any gene: 3. CDR3 loop: CASSLVGGRFF. CDR3 sequence (DNA): TGTGCCAGCAGCTTAGTGGGGGGGAGGTTCTTC.

The chain recombines TRBV19 with TRBJ2-6, with 7 bases fitting TRBD1. Per germline, CDR1 LNHDA and CDR2 SQIVND (reference sequence). The CDR3 consists of 16 residues. J was trimmed by 0 bases and V by 4 bases; bases with no gene match: 3. The CDR3, as DNA: TGTGCCAGTAGTAAGGGACAGTCCTCTGGGGCCAACGTCCTGACTTTC. Its translation is CASSKGQSSGANVLTF.

The chain links TRBV5-4 to TRBJ2-2, with a tentative D call TRBD1 (5 bases). The length of the CDR3 is 17 residues. The ends were cut back, 0 bases at V and 6 bases at J, with 18 bases in the middle. Per germline, CDR1 SGHNT and CDR2 YYREEE (reference sequence). CDR3 sequence reads: CASSLGPGAGHAGELFF. The CDR3 nucleotides read TGTGCCAGCAGCTTGGGCCCTGGGGCAGGGCACGCCGGGGAGCTGTTTTTT.

This chain's CDR3 is CSVDRTGNYGYTF. CDR3 nucleotide sequence: TGCAGCGTGGACAGGACGGGGAACTATGGCTACACCTTC. The gene calls are TRBV29-1 and TRBJ1-2; TRBD1 matches at 7 bases. Germline V CDR1 and CDR2: SQVTM, ANQGSEA. There are 13 residues in the CDR3. The V gene end was trimmed by 6 bases and the J gene end by 2 bases; junction bases not matched to a gene: 6.

This clone was found a few times. The genes are TRBV20-1 and TRBJ2-7, with unresolved D. Looked up from germline, CDR1 is DFQATT and CDR2 is SNEGSKA (reference sequence). The CDR3 contains 11 residues. The V and J ends lost 4 bases and 3 bases respectively, with 7 bases between them. The chain's CDR3 is CSAKGHYEQYF. In nucleotides, the CDR3 is TGCAGTGCTAAGGGTCACTACGAGCAGTACTTC.

V is TRBV5-1 and J is TRBJ2-2; weak D call: TRBD2 (5 bases). Germline V CDR1 and CDR2: SGHRS, YFSETQ. The V end lost 3 bases, the J end lost 7 bases, and 7 bases lay between the germline ends. This CDR3 comprises 12 residues. The CDR3: CASSWTFGELFF. The CDR3 nucleotides are TGCGCCAGCAGCTGGACTTTCGGGGAGCTGTTTTTT.

This clone has more than one count but fewer than ten. The V and J genes are TRBV30 and TRBJ1-5; D may be TRBD1 (6 bases). Germline V gene lookup returns CDR1 GTSNPN and CDR2 SVGIG (reference sequence). V lost 0 bases and J 11 bases, leaving 14 bases between the germline ends. CDR3 length equals 13 residues. CDR3 region: CAWSVAGPGAQHF. CDR3 in DNA: TGTGCCTGGAGTGTAGCAGGGCCAGGGGCCCAGCATTTT.

The chain recombines TRBV29-1 with TRBJ2-5; D might be TRBD2 (7 bases). Germline loops: CDR1 SQVTM, CDR2 ANQGSEA. Trimming pared 2 bases from V and 4 bases from J, leaving 23 bases between. There are 17 residues in the CDR3. CDR3 sequence reads: CSVESASVGGLGETQYF. CDR3 bases: TGCAGCGTTGAATCTGCGTCCGTCGGGGGGCTGGGAGAGACCCAGTACTTC.

The V and J genes are TRBV29-1 and TRBJ2-7, with unresolved D. The CDR3 runs to 13 residues. Deletions cut 4 bases from V and 1 base from J, with 11 bases between. The germline CDR1 and CDR2 sequences are SQVTM and ANQGSEA. In DNA form, the CDR3 reads TGCAGCGTTGTTTGGTGGAGTTCCTACGAGCAGTACTTC. Protein sequence: CSVVWWSSYEQYF.

The V call is TRBV5-1, the J call TRBJ2-7; 7 positions match TRBD1. The CDR3 is 15 residues long. After removal of 2 bases from V and 0 bases from J, the junction contained 5 bases not matched to a gene. Germline CDR1 and CDR2: SGHRS and YFSETQ. The CDR3 sequence is CASSLDRESSYEQYF. DNA for the CDR3: TGCGCCAGCAGCTTAGACAGGGAGAGCTCCTACGAGCAGTACTTC.

The J gene is TRBJ2-2, the V gene TRBV6-5; D ambiguous. The CDR3 is 16 amino acids. Per germline, CDR1 MNHEY and CDR2 SVGAGI. The V end was cut by 0 bases, the J end by 7 bases, with 15 bases between. DNA for the CDR3: TGTGCCAGCAGTTACTCGTATCATTTGACGGACGGGGAGCTGTTTTTT. Amino acids: CASSYSYHLTDGELFF.

This chain uses TRBV29-1 with TRBJ2-2; unclear D gene. CDR3 size: 13 residues. The germline V and J ends were trimmed by 4 bases and 1 base, with 7 bases remaining between them. Germline CDR1 and CDR2: SQVTM and ANQGSEA. CDR3 residues: CSVVKGNTGELFF. The CDR3 DNA sequence: TGCAGCGTTGTTAAGGGGAACACCGGGGAGCTGTTTTTT.

For this clone: Its ends do not fully match the called genes, so a read error is possible. This chain connects TRBV6-1 to TRBJ1-2; D remains unclear. Germline CDR1 MNHNS, CDR2 SASEGT. CDR3 length equals 12 residues. DNA for the CDR3: TGTGCCATCAGTGAGTCGAGGGATGGCTACACCTTC. This encodes CAISESRDGYTF.

V is TRBV25-1 and J is TRBJ1-5; D might be TRBD1 (6 bases). Trimming removed 5 bases at V and 7 bases at J, with 18 bases between. The germline CDR1 and CDR2 sequences are MGHDK and SYGVNS. The CDR3 sequence is 15 residues long. CDR3 protein: CASSPRGAGGQPQHF. In DNA form, the CDR3 reads TGTGCCAGCAGTCCACGGGGGGCCGGAGGGCAGCCCCAGCATTTT.

The table lists this clone with a few counts. The CDR3 reads CATSTREGSPLHF. The CDR3, as DNA: TGTGCCACCTCGACGAGGGAAGGGTCACCCCTCCACTTT. The rearrangement links TRBV6-5 to TRBJ1-6; D remains unclear. V shed 10 bases and J shed 10 bases, with 17 bases lying between them. CDR1 is MNHEY and CDR2 is SVGAGI in the germline V gene. There are 13 residues in the CDR3.

The rearrangement links TRBV2 to TRBJ2-7; 7 bases are shared with TRBD1. The germline V gene encodes CDR1 SNHLY and CDR2 FYNNEI. V lost 7 bases to trimming and J lost 3 bases; unmatched junction nucleotides: 9. The CDR3 runs to 14 residues. The CDR3 sequence: CASTSRGYLYEQYF. The CDR3 DNA reads TGTGCCAGCACTTCCAGGGGGTATCTCTACGAGCAGTACTTC.

This rearrangement joins TRBV5-6 to TRBJ1-2, with 7 nucleotides matching TRBD1. The germline V gene encodes CDR1 SGHDT and CDR2 YYEEEE. The junction had 2 bases not matched to a gene; V was cut back by 1 base and J by 8 bases. The CDR3 runs to 12 residues. The CDR3 bases are TGTGCCAGCAGCTTGTTGGACAGGGGCTACACCTTC. Residues: CASSLLDRGYTF.

This clone came up a few times. The chain combines TRBV7-2 with TRBJ2-7; D not resolved. Germline lookup yields CDR1 SGHTA and CDR2 FQGNSA. Trimming left V 1 base short and J 5 bases short, with 6 bases between. The CDR3 has 12 residues. The CDR3 DNA sequence: TGTGCCAGCAGCTTAGGTCTCGACGAGCAGTACTTC. It is translated as CASSLGLDEQYF. Using reference TRBV7-2 and TRBJ2-7 for the parts outside the CDR3, the full variable domain is GAGVSQSPSNKVTEKGKDVELRCDPISGHTALYWYRQSLGQGLEFLIYFQGNSAPDKSGLPSDRFSAERTGGSVSTLTIQRTQQEDSAVYLCASSLGLDEQYFGPGTRLTVT.

This clone appeared a single time. The chain carries TRBV2 and TRBJ2-1, with no clear D. The germline gives CDR1 SNHLY, CDR2 FYNNEI. V lost 6 bases and J lost 6, with 6 bases in between. This CDR3 has 11 amino acids. Here the CDR3 reads CASSMANEQFF. In DNA form, the CDR3 reads TGTGCCAGCAGCATGGCCAATGAGCAGTTCTTC.